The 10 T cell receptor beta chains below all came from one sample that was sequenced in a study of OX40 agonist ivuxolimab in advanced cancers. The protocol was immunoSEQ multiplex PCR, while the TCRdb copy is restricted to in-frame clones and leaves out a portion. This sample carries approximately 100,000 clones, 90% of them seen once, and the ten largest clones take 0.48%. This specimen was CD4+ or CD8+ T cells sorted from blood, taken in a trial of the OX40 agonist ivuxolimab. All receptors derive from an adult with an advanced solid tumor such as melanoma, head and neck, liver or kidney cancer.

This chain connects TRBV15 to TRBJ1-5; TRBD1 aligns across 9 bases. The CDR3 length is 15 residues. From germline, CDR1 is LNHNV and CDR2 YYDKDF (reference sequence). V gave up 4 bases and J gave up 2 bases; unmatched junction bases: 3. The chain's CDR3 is CATSITGGGNQPQHF. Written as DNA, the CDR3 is TGTGCCACCAGCATCACAGGGGGCGGCAATCAGCCCCAGCATTTT.

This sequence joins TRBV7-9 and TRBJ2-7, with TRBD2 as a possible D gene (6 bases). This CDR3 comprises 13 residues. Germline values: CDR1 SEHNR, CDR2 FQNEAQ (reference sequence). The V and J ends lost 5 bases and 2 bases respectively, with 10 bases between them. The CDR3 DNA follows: TGTGCCAGCAGCGGGGGGAGAGCCTACGAGCAGTACTTC. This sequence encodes CASSGGRAYEQYF.

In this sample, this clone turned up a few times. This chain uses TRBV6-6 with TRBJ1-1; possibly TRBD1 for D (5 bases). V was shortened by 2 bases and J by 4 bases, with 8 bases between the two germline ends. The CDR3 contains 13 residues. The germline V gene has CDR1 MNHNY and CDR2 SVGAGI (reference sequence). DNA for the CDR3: TGTGCCAGCAGTTACCGGGGGGGCACTGAAGCTTTCTTT. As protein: CASSYRGGTEAFF.

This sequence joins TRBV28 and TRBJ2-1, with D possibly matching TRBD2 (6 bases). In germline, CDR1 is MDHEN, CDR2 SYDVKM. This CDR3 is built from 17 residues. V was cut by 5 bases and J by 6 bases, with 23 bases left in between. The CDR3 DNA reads TGTGCCAGCAGTCCCACGTGGGGTCAGGCGGGAATCAATGAGCAGTTCTTC. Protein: CASSPTWGQAGINEQFF.

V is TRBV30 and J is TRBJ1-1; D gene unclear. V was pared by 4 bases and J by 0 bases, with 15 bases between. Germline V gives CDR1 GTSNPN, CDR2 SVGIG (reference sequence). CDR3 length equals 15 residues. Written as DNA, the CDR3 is TGTGCCTGGACCGTACCAGGACGGATGAACACTGAAGCTTTCTTT. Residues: CAWTVPGRMNTEAFF.

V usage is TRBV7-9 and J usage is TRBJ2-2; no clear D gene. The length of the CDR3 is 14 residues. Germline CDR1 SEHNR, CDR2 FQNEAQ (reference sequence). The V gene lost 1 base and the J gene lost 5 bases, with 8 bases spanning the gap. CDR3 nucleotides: TGTGCCAGCAGCTTAGAGTTATCGACCGGGGAGCTGTTTTTT. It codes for CASSLELSTGELFF.

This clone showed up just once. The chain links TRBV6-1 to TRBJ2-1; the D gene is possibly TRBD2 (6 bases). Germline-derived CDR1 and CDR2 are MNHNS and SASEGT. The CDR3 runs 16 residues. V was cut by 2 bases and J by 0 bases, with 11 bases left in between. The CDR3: CASSEIRGTSYNEQFF. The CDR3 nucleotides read TGTGCCAGCAGTGAAATCCGGGGGACCTCCTACAATGAGCAGTTCTTC.

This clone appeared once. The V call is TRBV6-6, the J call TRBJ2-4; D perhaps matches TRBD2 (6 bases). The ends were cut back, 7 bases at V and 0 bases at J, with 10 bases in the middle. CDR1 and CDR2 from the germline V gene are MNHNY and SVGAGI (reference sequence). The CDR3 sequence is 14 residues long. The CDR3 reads CASTPRGAKNIQYF. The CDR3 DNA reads TGTGCCAGCACGCCGCGGGGAGCCAAAAACATTCAGTACTTC.

For the CDR3, the DNA is TGTGCCAGCAGCCTTGGGGGGGCAACTAATGAAAAACTGTTTTTT. This encodes CASSLGGATNEKLFF. This chain connects TRBV6-5 to TRBJ1-4, with a possible D match to TRBD1 (5 bases). Germline CDR1 reads MNHEY; CDR2 reads SVGAGI. Trimming shortened V by 6 bases and J by 0 bases, and 11 bases separated the two germline ends. The CDR3 is 15 amino acids.

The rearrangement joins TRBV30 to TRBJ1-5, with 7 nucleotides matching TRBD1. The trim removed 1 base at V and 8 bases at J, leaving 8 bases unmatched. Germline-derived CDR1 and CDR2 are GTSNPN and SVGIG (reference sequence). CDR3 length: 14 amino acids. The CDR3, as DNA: TGTGCCTGGAGTGCTACCCTCGGGACAGAGCCCCAGCATTTT. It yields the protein CAWSATLGTEPQHF.